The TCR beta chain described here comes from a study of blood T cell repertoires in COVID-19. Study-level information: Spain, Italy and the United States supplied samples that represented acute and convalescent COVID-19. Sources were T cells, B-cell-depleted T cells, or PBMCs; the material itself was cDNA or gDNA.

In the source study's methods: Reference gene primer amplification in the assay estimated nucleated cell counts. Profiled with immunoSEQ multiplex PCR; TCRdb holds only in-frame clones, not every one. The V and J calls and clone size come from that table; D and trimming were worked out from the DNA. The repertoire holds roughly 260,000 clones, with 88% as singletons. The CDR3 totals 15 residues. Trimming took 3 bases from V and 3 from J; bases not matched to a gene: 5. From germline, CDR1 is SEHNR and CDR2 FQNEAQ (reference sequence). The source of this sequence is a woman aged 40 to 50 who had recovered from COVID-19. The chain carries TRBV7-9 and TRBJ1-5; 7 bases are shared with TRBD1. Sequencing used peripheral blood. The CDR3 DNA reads TGTGCCAGCAGCTTTTACGGACAGGTCAATCAGCCCCAGCATTTT. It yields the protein CASSFYGQVNQPQHF.